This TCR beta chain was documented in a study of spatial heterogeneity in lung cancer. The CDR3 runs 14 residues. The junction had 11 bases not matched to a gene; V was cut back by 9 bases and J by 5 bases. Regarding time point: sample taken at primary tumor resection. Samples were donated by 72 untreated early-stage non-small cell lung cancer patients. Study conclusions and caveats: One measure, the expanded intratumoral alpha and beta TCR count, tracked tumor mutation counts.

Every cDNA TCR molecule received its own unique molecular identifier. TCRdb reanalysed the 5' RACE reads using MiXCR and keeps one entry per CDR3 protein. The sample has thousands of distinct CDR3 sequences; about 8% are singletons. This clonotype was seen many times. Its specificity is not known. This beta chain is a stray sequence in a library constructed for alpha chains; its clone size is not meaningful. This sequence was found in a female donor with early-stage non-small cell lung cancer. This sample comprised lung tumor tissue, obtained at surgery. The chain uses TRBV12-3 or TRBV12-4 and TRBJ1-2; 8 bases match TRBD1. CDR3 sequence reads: CASTDDRGFYGYTF. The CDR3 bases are TGTGCCAGTACGGACGACAGGGGATTTTATGGCTACACCTTC.